This TCR beta chain was recorded in a study of T cells after yellow fever vaccination. TCRdb reprocessed the 5' RACE reads with MiXCR, giving one entry per CDR3 protein. The sample records about 630,000 distinct CDR3 sequences, roughly an eighth being singletons. The length of the CDR3 is 15 residues. Germline CDR1 is MDHEN and CDR2 is SYDVKM. Between the trimmed V and J ends, which lost 7 bases and 0 bases, there was a span of 16 bases. The source of this sequence is a man between 25 and 39 years old who received the YFV17D yellow fever vaccine. Specimen: PBMCs, collected on the day of the yellow fever booster vaccination. This rearrangement joins TRBV28 to TRBJ2-7; weak D call: TRBD2 (5 bases). CDR3 loop: CASNPTGGGSYEQYF. For the CDR3, the DNA is TGTGCCAGCAATCCGACCGGAGGAGGCTCCTACGAGCAGTACTTC.